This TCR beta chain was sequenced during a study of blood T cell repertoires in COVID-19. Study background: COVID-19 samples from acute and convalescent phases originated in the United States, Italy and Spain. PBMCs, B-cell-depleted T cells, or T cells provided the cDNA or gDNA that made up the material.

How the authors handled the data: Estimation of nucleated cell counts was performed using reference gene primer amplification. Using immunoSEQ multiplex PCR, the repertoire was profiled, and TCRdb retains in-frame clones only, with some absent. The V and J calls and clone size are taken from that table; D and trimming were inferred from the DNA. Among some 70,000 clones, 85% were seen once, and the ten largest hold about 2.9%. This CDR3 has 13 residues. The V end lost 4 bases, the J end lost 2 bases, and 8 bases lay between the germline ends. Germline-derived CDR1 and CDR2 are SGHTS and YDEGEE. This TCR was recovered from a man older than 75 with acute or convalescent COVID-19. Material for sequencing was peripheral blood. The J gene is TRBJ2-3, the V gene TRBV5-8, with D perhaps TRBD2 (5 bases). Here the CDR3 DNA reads TGTGCCAGCAGCACCGGGAACACAGATACGCAGTATTTT. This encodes CASSTGNTDTQYF.